Following are 11 T cell receptor beta chains from one sample sequenced in a study of blood T cell repertoires in COVID-19. Produced via immunoSEQ multiplex PCR; TCRdb's table is partial and in-frame only. The sample consists of some 130,000 clones, more than 70% of them appearing once. Specimen: peripheral blood. Source of these receptors: a man aged 55-75 years with acute or convalescent COVID-19.

The chain joins TRBV6-4 to TRBJ1-6; 8 nucleotides agree with TRBD1. With V trimmed by 6 bases and J by 3 bases, 7 bases remained unmatched. Germline CDR1 MRHNA, CDR2 SNTAGT. The CDR3 contains 16 residues. The DNA for the CDR3 is TGTGCCAGCAGGGACACGGACAGGGACTATAATTCACCCCTCCACTTT. Translated: CASRDTDRDYNSPLHF.

This chain connects TRBV5-1 to TRBJ2-7; D might be TRBD2 (5 bases). Trimming stripped 2 bases from V and 6 bases from J, with 12 bases between. The CDR3 is 13 residues long. From germline, CDR1 is SGHRS and CDR2 YFSETQ. The CDR3 region has the DNA TGCGCCAGCAGCTTCGGGGAAGCTTCCGAGCAGTACTTC. Translating gives CASSFGEASEQYF.

The J gene is TRBJ2-1, the V gene TRBV10-1; D is possibly TRBD2 (5 bases). The germline V gene encodes CDR1 WNHNN and CDR2 SYGVQD (reference sequence). The V end lost 10 bases, the J end lost 8 bases, and 30 bases lay between the germline ends. The CDR3 extends over 17 amino acids. As DNA, the CDR3 is TGCGCCACCAAAGCAGGACTCGGCACACTAACACGGGATGAGCAGTTCTTC. It encodes CATKAGLGTLTRDEQFF.

The chain links TRBV10-1 to TRBJ2-1, with 8 bases identical to TRBD1. This CDR3 has 15 residues. Per the germline V gene, CDR1 is WNHNN and CDR2 is SYGVQD (reference sequence). Unmatched junction bases numbered 3, after V lost 2 bases and J lost 3 bases. The CDR3 loop reads CASSEVGQGYNEQFF. CDR3 DNA: TGCGCCAGCAGTGAGGTCGGACAGGGCTACAATGAGCAGTTCTTC.

This clone has only one observation. V usage is TRBV6-5 and J usage is TRBJ1-1; D is uncertain. Germline V lookup: CDR1 MNHEY, CDR2 SVGAGI. Trimming removed 7 bases at V and 1 base at J, with 10 bases between. The CDR3 extends over 13 amino acids. CDR3 bases: TGTGCCAGCAAGGAGGGCAGGAACACTGAAGCTTTCTTT. As protein: CASKEGRNTEAFF.

This chain connects TRBV7-8 to TRBJ2-2; 8 bases are a match to TRBD1. V gave up 5 bases and J gave up 1 base; unmatched junction bases: 6. The CDR3 runs to 16 residues. Germline CDR1 and CDR2: SGHVS and FQNEAQ. Here the CDR3 reads CASSMVTGVNTGELFF. In nucleotides, the CDR3 is TGTGCCAGCAGCATGGTGACAGGGGTGAACACCGGGGAGCTGTTTTTT.

The chain is built from TRBV7-7 and TRBJ1-3, with 8 nucleotides matching TRBD1. This CDR3 has 16 residues. The germline gives CDR1 SSHAT, CDR2 FNYEAQ (reference sequence). J lost 3 bases, V lost 5 bases, and 9 bases had no gene match. As DNA, the CDR3 is TGTGCCAGCAGCCCAAATGCAGGGGGCTTTGGAAACACCATATATTTT. It is translated as CASSPNAGGFGNTIYF.

This chain joins TRBV7-8 and TRBJ2-2; 9 nucleotides line up with TRBD1. With 0 bases clipped from V and 4 bases from J, the junction kept 6 bases outside the gene matches. The CDR3 is 17 amino acids. Germline V gene data show CDR1 as SGHVS and CDR2 as FQNEAQ. CDR3 amino acids: CASSLAGGQGVTGELFF. The CDR3 coding sequence is TGTGCCAGCAGCTTAGCGGGGGGACAGGGTGTCACCGGGGAGCTGTTTTTT.

The chain couples TRBV28 to TRBJ1-1; 8 nucleotides align to TRBD1. The CDR3 covers 15 residues. CDR1 and CDR2 from the germline V gene are MDHEN and SYDVKM. V lost 4 bases, J lost 5 bases, and 9 bases stayed unmatched. CDR3 nucleotides: TGTGCCAGCAGTTCCTTGGCAGGGGGCCTTACTGAAGCTTTCTTT. Translation gives CASSSLAGGLTEAFF.

The chain recombines TRBV7-9 with TRBJ2-7, with D tentatively TRBD1 (6 bases). The CDR3 length is 11 residues. Deletions cut 8 bases from V and 3 bases from J, with 8 bases between. Germline CDR1 reads SEHNR; CDR2 reads FQNEAQ (reference sequence). DNA for the CDR3: TGTGCCAGCGTACAGGGCTACGAGCAGTACTTC. It is translated as CASVQGYEQYF. Combining the CDR3 with reference TRBV7-9 and TRBJ2-7 gives the whole variable domain DTGVSQNPRHKITKRGQNVTFRCDPISEHNRLYWYRQTLGQGPEFLTYFQNEAQLEKSRLLSDRFSAERPKGSFSTLEIQRTEQGDSAMYLCASVQGYEQYFGPGTRLTVT.

This clone was found a few times. The chain joins TRBV15 to TRBJ1-3; D is uncertain. The CDR3 loop spans 15 amino acids. With 0 bases removed from V and 0 bases from J, the gap between germline ends came to 6 bases. The germline gives CDR1 LNHNV, CDR2 YYDKDF (reference sequence). The chain's CDR3 is CATSREAFSGNTIYF. The CDR3 nucleotides are TGTGCCACCAGCAGAGAGGCTTTCTCTGGAAACACCATATATTTT.